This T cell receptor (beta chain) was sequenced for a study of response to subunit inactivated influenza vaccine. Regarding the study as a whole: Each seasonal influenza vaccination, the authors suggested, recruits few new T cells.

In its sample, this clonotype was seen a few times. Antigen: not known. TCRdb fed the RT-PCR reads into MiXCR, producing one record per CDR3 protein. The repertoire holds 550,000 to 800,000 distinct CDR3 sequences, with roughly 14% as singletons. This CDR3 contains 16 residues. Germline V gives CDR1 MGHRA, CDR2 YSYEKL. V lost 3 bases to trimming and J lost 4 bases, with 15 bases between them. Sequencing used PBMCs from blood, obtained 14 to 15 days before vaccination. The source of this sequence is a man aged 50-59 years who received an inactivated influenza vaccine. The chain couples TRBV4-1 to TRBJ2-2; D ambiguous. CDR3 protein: CASSQRADPGTGELFF. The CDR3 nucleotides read TGCGCCAGCAGCCAGAGAGCTGACCCGGGCACCGGGGAGCTGTTTTTT.